This T cell receptor beta chain came from a study of siplizumab effects on memory and regulatory T cells. Sequencing was performed with immunoSEQ multiplex PCR; in TCRdb, only in-frame clones are kept and a portion is missing. There are just over 50,000 clones in the sample; about 97% occur only once, and approximately 0.59% lies in the top ten. A note on this clone: The antigen remains unidentified.

Notes on the study in general: Apparently key alloresponse contributors, naive T cells also seemed more diverse than memory cells. Solely a minor proportion of alloreactive clones could be assigned to unstimulated subsets. Roughly 75-96% of proliferating CD4+ or CD8+ clones defied assignment to a naive or memory phenotype.

Trimming shortened V by 1 base and J by 5 bases, and 9 bases separated the two germline ends. This CDR3 is built from 15 residues. Germline CDR1 is SGHTA and CDR2 is FQGNSA. This rearrangement joins TRBV7-2 to TRBJ1-6; a possible D gene is TRBD1 (5 bases). The sequencing input was naive CD4+ T cells sorted from blood. The clonotype was recovered from a human donor in good health. The CDR3 DNA sequence: TGTGCCAGCAGCTTAGGACAGATTAATAATTCACCCCTCCACTTT. This codes for CASSLGQINNSPLHF.